Below, 11 T cell receptor beta chains from the same sample are listed, as sequenced in a study of T cells expressing NK-cell markers (dated by TCRdb to the early 2020s). Receptor libraries were prepared by 5' RACE. TCRdb names Illumina HiSeq 2000 as the instrument used. The reads, reprocessed by TCRdb, yield one row per CDR3 protein sequence and no DNA. The record for this sample contains about 160,000 distinct CDR3 sequences. The ten most abundant clones make up about 19% of the sample. The specimen sequenced was blood T cells: a sorted CD56 or NKG2C T cell subset, CD4+ or CD8+ T cells, or bulk PBMC T cells (not recorded which). These receptors came from a man between 18 and 69 years old in good health.

The V call is TRBV19, the J call TRBJ2-7. Per germline, CDR1 LNHDA and CDR2 SQIVND (reference sequence). CDR3 size: 14 residues. CDR3 amino acids: CASSILDKPYEQYF.

The chain links TRBV7-9 to TRBJ1-1. CDR3 length: 15 amino acids. CDR1 and CDR2 from the germline V gene are SEHNR and FQNEAQ (reference sequence). The CDR3 sequence is CASSLVQESNTEAFF.

The chain carries TRBV6-4 and TRBJ2-7; TCRdb's D call of TRBD2 is untestable without DNA. In germline, CDR1 is MRHNA, CDR2 SNTAGT. This CDR3 has 15 amino acids. The CDR3 protein is CASSPSGGPSGEQYF.

This chain links TRBV9 with TRBJ2-5; no DNA is available, so the TRBD2 call from TCRdb remains unchecked. The CDR3 length is 17 residues. From germline, CDR1 is SGDLS and CDR2 YYNGEE. This CDR3 reads CASSVASSGLIRETQYF.

The genes are TRBV10-2 and TRBJ2-7; there is no DNA to check the TCRdb D call of TRBD1. From germline, CDR1 is WSHSY and CDR2 SAAADI. The CDR3 is 14 residues long. Here the CDR3 reads CASSLGAQGREQYF.

J is TRBJ2-3 and V is TRBV9; TCRdb calls TRBD1, which cannot be checked without DNA. The CDR3 extends over 14 amino acids. CDR1 and CDR2 from the germline V gene are SGDLS and YYNGEE. The CDR3 loop is CASSVGGAPKTQYF.

The rearrangement uses TRBV3-1 and TRBJ1-6; checking the TCRdb D call of TRBD1 is not possible without DNA. CDR1 LGHDT and CDR2 YNNKEL come from the germline V gene (reference sequence). The CDR3 covers 17 residues. CDR3 amino acids: CASSQGRRVVDNSPLHF.

This CDR3 is CASSLATVISTDTQYF. V is TRBV5-6 and J is TRBJ2-3. The CDR3 sequence is 16 residues long. The V gene's germline CDR1 is SGHDT and CDR2 YYEEEE. Together with reference TRBV5-6 and TRBJ2-3, the CDR3 gives the full variable domain: DAGVTQSPTHLIKTRGQQVTLRCSPKSGHDTVSWYQQALGQGPQFIFQYYEEEERQRGNFPDRFSGHQFPNYSSELNVNALLLGDSALYLCASSLATVISTDTQYFGPGTRLTVL.

The chain joins TRBV27 to TRBJ2-7; without DNA, the TCRdb call of TRBD1 cannot be checked. The germline V gene has CDR1 MNHEY and CDR2 SMNVEV (reference sequence). The CDR3 consists of 14 residues. The CDR3 protein is CASSLERTGWEQYF.

V usage is TRBV27 and J usage is TRBJ2-3; checking the TCRdb D call of TRBD1 is not possible without DNA. The CDR3 is 13 amino acids. Germline CDR1 MNHEY, CDR2 SMNVEV (reference sequence). The CDR3 is CASSRSLTDTQYF.

This chain links TRBV9 with TRBJ2-3; TCRdb indicates TRBD2, and absent DNA this call remains unverified. Germline V CDR1 and CDR2: SGDLS, YYNGEE. The CDR3 loop spans 17 amino acids. Here the CDR3 reads CASSLTQLAGGLDTQYF.